This T cell receptor (beta chain) comes out of a study of cytomegalovirus exposure and HLA in healthy donors (TCRdb year 2017). Notes on the research overall: According to an earlier analysis of 587 of the donors, some 180 million T cells yielded roughly 110 million unique TCR beta sequences and about 300 Gb of sequence data. Around 320 gigabases of sequencing data and tens of millions of unique TCR sequences were included in an early release covering 550 to 800 HLA-typed donors. Of the approximately 400 genotyped donors, more than 75% were placed in the genetic ancestry cluster associated with self-reported Caucasian donors. The aim of the study was to test whether cataloging public T cell receptors could identify signatures of past pathogen exposure. The T cell repertoires of 666 subjects were profiled by immunosequencing and related to cytomegalovirus serostatus. Besides the first cohort of approximately 670 subjects, a separate validation cohort made up of 120 different subjects was used. The study combined high-throughput TCR immunosequencing, statistical association of individual TCRs with disease status, and machine learning to predict cytomegalovirus infection status. A later analysis re-examined previously published TCR beta repertoires from over 500 donors and added high-resolution HLA genotyping to investigate patterns of TCR occurrence. The later analysis used no new phenotypic data to find candidate immune exposures, relying instead on TCR beta sequences and their occurrence across donors. An earlier analysis of several hundred of the donors applied high-throughput TCR beta sequencing to assess whether each TCR beta V gene segment acted as functional or pseudogenic. Donor age, sex, ethnicity and CMV serostatus were compiled together with the repertoire data. In a later genetic analysis, genome-wide SNP genotypes for 398 of the 666 donors were used, and that subset was treated as a discovery cohort. Every discovery cohort repertoire had been produced on one sequencing platform. Both class I and class II loci were covered by HLA typing, at four-digit resolution. The number of typed donors differed by locus: about 620-630 for A, B, C, DRB1 and DQB1; 500 to 550 for DQA1; 606 for DPA1; and approximately 450 for DPB1. Because of strong linkage in the cohort, roughly five DR-DQ haplotypes were treated as single units for association and clustering. Among 398 genotyped donors of the cohort, an average of approximately 240,000 unique TCR beta nucleotide sequences were sequenced per donor, approximately 20% of them non-productive. Study-wide findings and limitations: In an earlier analysis of over 550 of the donors, most TCR beta V segments were observed in productive rearrangements about 87% or about 30% of the time, broadly matching IMGT annotations. The classifier was reported to diagnose cytomegalovirus status with high specificity and sensitivity in both the original cohort and the validation cohort. A further reported finding was that TCR beta sequences accurately predicted the HLA-A and HLA-B alleles for most subjects in the first cohort. Compared with the 666-donor mean, donors in an Asian-associated ancestry cluster had fewer N-insertions in productive TCRs, according to a later genetic analysis. A few of the identified cytomegalovirus-associated TCR beta chains were confirmed in vitro to be specific for cytomegalovirus antigens. A group of highly shared sequence variants was considered likely to be a technical artifact of the sequencing pipeline. Because HLA typing was unavailable for some donors at each locus, only the typed subset was used in association tests. It was suggested by the authors that the approach could potentially be generalized to other disease states and immunological phenotypes. For the cohort, immune exposure information was limited to CMV serostatus. Correlated functional status among segregating V segments might be attributable to linkage disequilibrium, but an unknown experimental factor could not be ruled out. The presence/absence analyses assumed that sequencing depth was roughly uniform across donors, and that assumption may not be true. In a later analysis, HLA-associated TCR beta chains showed more clonal expansion and lower generation probabilities than non-associated chains that were equally common. In the study, 164 TCR beta chains were listed as associated with cytomegalovirus. This cohort had only TCR beta chains sequenced, and the lack of alpha or paired-chain data limited which features could be detected. According to a later analysis, TCR association rates differed among HLA loci, with DRB1 alleles showing the most associated TCRs and HLA-C alleles showing the fewest. In a later analysis, several top co-occurrence clusters were reported to appear linked to parvovirus B19, influenza, CMV and Epstein-Barr virus. At a false discovery rate of 0.05, a later analysis linked under 20,000 TCR beta sequences to specific HLA alleles. Most TCR sequences were observed very rarely across donors, whereas some public TCRs were present in many individuals. An association between a missense DCLRE1C variant and V-gene and J-gene trimming of TCR beta chains was found in a later genetic analysis and replicated in an independent cohort. Strong co-occurrence of HLA alleles, especially DR and DQ, made assigning TCR associations to individual alleles difficult. Most CMV-associated TCR beta chains appeared to be HLA-restricted in a later analysis, and the HLA associations seemed to be driven largely by CMV exposure. Because counts were too low, more than 15 rarely observed V segments, including chromosome 9 orphons, were left out of the earlier analysis of a few hundred of the donors.

The protocol used for the library was the immunoSEQ multiplex PCR assay. For the multiplex PCR, a mixture combining 60 forward primers for TCR Vbeta segments and 13 reverse primers for TCR Jbeta segments was used. Amplification of the CDR3 region of rearranged TCR beta genes was performed with a multiplex PCR assay on genomic DNA. The Illumina HiSeq System was used to sequence the amplified TCR beta libraries as 87-base-pair reads. Under the source paper's analysis protocol: A later analysis tallied tens of millions of unique TCR beta chains across the 550 to 850 repertoires, and some 12 million of those chains were shared by two or more donors. A nearest-neighbor algorithm error-corrected the raw reads and collapsed the reads into unique sequences, merging closely related sequences to remove PCR and sequencing errors. Alignment of CDR3 sequences to IMGT reference sequences was used to assign V, D and J gene segments. For a sequence to be retained, a match of at least six nucleotides was required to both a V gene segment and a J gene segment. Rearrangements were classified as productive when the CDR3 lacked stop codons and remained in frame with V and J, and all other rearrangements were classified as non-productive. Following IMGT convention, CDR3 was defined as the stretch from the second conserved V-encoded cysteine up to the conserved J-encoded phenylalanine. The earlier analysis of approximately 500 of the donors excluded sequences that lacked an unambiguous match to a single V gene segment. In an earlier analysis of some 590 of the donors, a V segment was called functional when productive rearrangements were above 56.7%, and segregating when the standard deviation between donors exceeded 5%. To diagnose cytomegalovirus status from the catalog of TCR beta chain sequences, a statistical classification framework was built. V and J gene assignment, in a later analysis, came from comparing TCR nucleotide sequences with IMGT/GENE-DB human TR gene sequences. In a later analysis, CDR3 sequences and most-parsimonious VDJ recombination scenarios were assigned using the TCRdist pipeline. In a later analysis, every TCR beta chain was defined by the combination of its CDR3 amino acid sequence and its V-gene family, and reads without a unique V-gene family were dropped. In a later analysis, 450 to 600 highly shared, low-generation-probability nucleotide sequences were removed to address suspected cross-contamination and a sequencing artifact. A later analysis calculated a clonal expansion index for each public chain from normalized within-repertoire ranks of inferred template counts. In a later analysis, generation probabilities were computed using a VDJ recombination model fitted to out-of-frame rearrangements, and the results were checked against IGoR. In a later analysis, TCR-TCR, TCR-HLA and TCR-CMV co-occurrence was scored with hypergeometric tests, and a repertoire-size bias correction was applied to TCR pairs. False discovery rates were estimated in a later analysis by permuting HLA or CMV assignments 20 times. In a later analysis, co-occurring TCRs were grouped using DBSCAN, with TCRdist sequence similarity added in when clustering inside HLA-allele-positive subsets. Repertoires with fewer than 30,000 or more than 120,000 public chains, plus five repertoires with anomalous nucleotide sharing, were excluded from co-occurrence clustering. What TCRdb holds here is the immuneACCESS table cut down to in-frame rearrangements. Part of the clones is not present; checked against another copy, under half of the missing clones reflect an unresolved V gene, and the others are unexplained. V, J and clone size are taken as reported in that table, and D and trimming were inferred from the DNA itself. A total of around 170,000 clones appear in this sample, 84% of them only once. The ten top clones hold around 2.8% of the sample.

A single count supports this clone. Its cognate antigen has yet to be identified. Within one base of it there is no much larger clone, and no base qualities were kept. The cohort was made up of approximately 670 healthy bone marrow donors. At the time of sampling, every cohort member was nominally healthy, though immune exposures that went unrecorded were likely present. The donor tested CMV seropositive, placing the donor among the approximately 290 seropositive members of the cohort. Each donor provided a peripheral blood sample, and peripheral blood mononuclear cells were used for TCR beta sequencing. Genomic DNA extraction from the blood cell samples was performed with the Qiagen DNeasy Blood Extraction Kit. The origin of this receptor is a woman aged 50 to 60 in good health and CMV-seropositive. Input material: PBMCs.

CDR3 sequence: CASSAGGVGYEQYF. The bases are TGTGCCAGCAGCGCCGGGGGGGTCGGCTACGAGCAGTACTTC. The rearrangement joined TRBV7-6 to TRBJ2-7, with TRBD2 identical over 8 junction bases. CDR3 length: 14 amino acids, cysteine to phenylalanine. The DNA shown is the 42-base CDR3, in frame from base 1. Ends trimmed: V by 5 bases, J by 3 bases; bases unmatched to a gene: 6. From a lookup of the germline V gene, CDR1 and CDR2 are SGHVS and FNYEAQ. The CDR3, completed at both ends by the reference TRBV7-6 and TRBJ2-7 genes, gives the full variable domain GAGVSQSPRYKVTKRGQDVALRCDPISGHVSLYWYRQALGQGPEFLTYFNYEAQQDKSGLPNDRFSAERPEGSISTLTIQRTEQRDSAMYRCASSAGGVGYEQYFGPGTRLTVT.